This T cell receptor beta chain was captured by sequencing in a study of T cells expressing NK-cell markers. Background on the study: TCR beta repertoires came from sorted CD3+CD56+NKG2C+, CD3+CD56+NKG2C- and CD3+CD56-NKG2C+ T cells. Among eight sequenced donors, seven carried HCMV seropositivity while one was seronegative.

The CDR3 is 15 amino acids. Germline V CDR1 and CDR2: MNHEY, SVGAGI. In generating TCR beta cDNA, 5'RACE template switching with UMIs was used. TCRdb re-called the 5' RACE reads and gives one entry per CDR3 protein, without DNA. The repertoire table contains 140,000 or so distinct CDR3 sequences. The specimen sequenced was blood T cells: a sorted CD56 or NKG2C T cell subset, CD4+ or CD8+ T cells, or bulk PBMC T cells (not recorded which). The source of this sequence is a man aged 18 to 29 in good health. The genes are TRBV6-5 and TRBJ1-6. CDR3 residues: CASSYSKGNRSPLHF.